The 6 T cell receptor beta chains reported below all come from one sample, sequenced in a study of cytomegalovirus exposure and HLA in healthy donors. Primers for the PCR totalled 60 Vbeta and 13 Jbeta. Sequencing was performed with immunoSEQ multiplex PCR; in TCRdb, only in-frame clones are kept and a portion is missing. Among about 150,000 clones, around 10% were seen once, and the ten largest hold around 1.9%. The sample consisted of PBMCs. These receptor sequences come from a male donor in good health and CMV-seronegative.

The chain has TRBV28 and TRBJ2-7; 10 bases line up with TRBD2. The germline CDR1 and CDR2 sequences are MDHEN and SYDVKM. The V and J ends lost 7 bases and 5 bases, in that order; junction bases with no gene match: 8. This CDR3 has 14 residues. Written as DNA, the CDR3 is TGTGCCAGCAACCTAGCGGGAGTGGCCCACGAGCAGTACTTC. This sequence encodes CASNLAGVAHEQYF.

The chain is built from TRBV7-9 and TRBJ2-3, with 11 bases aligning to TRBD2. The germline V gene encodes CDR1 SEHNR and CDR2 FQNEAQ (reference sequence). The CDR3 is made up of 16 amino acids. Trimming cost V 5 bases and J 1 base; bases outside gene matches: 5. The CDR3 nucleotides read TGTGCCAGCAGCATCCTTAGCGGGGGGGGCACAGATACGCAGTATTTT. Its translation is CASSILSGGGTDTQYF.

The V call is TRBV4-3, the J call TRBJ2-7, with a possible D match to TRBD2 (7 bases). The length of the CDR3 is 16 residues. V was cut by 0 bases and J by 0 bases, with 12 bases left in between. Germline CDR1 reads LGHNA; CDR2 reads YSLEER. CDR3 protein: CASSQEGGPLSYEQYF. The CDR3 region has the DNA TGCGCCAGCAGCCAAGAGGGGGGGCCTCTCTCCTACGAGCAGTACTTC.

With regard to this clone: Its ends do not fully match the called genes, so a read error is possible. The V and J genes are TRBV5-6 and TRBJ1-2, with TRBD1 matching 7 bases. The length of the CDR3 is 15 residues. Germline V CDR1 and CDR2: SGHDT, YYEEEE. The CDR3 sequence is CASSTRQGGVYCYTF. The CDR3 bases are TGTGCCAGCAGCACAAGACAGGGCGGGGTCTATTGCTACACCTTC.

This clone came up a few times. The rearrangement links TRBV4-3 to TRBJ2-1; 7 bases map to TRBD1. This CDR3 is 17 amino acids long. From germline, CDR1 is LGHNA and CDR2 YSLEER. J gave up 0 bases and V 1 base, and 6 bases lay outside the gene matches. CDR3 in DNA: TGCGCCAGCAGCCAAGTCCTCGGGACAGCCTCCTACAATGAGCAGTTCTTC. It yields the protein CASSQVLGTASYNEQFF.

This clone has more than one count but fewer than ten. V gene TRBV28 combines with J gene TRBJ2-2; 8 bases are shared with TRBD1. This CDR3 is 17 amino acids long. Germline values: CDR1 MDHEN, CDR2 SYDVKM. The trim removed 5 bases at V and 1 base at J, leaving 9 bases unmatched. This CDR3 reads CASSPGGRGQNTGELFF. The DNA for the CDR3 is TGTGCCAGCAGTCCAGGAGGCAGGGGGCAGAACACCGGGGAGCTGTTTTTT.